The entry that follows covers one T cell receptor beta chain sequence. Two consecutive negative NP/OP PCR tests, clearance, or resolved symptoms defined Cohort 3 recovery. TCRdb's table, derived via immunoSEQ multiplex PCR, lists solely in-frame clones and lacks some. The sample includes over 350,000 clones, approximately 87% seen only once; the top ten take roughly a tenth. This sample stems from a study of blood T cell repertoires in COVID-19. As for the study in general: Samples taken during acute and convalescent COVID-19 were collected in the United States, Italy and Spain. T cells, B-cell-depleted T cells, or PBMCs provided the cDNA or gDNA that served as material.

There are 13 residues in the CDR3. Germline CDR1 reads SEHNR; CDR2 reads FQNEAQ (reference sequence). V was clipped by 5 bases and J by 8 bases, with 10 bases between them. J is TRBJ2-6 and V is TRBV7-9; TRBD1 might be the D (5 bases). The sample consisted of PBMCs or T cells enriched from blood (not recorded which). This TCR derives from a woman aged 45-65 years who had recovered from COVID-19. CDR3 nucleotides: TGTGCCAGCAGCGAGGACACCCCCAACGTCCTGACTTTC. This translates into CASSEDTPNVLTF.